This T cell receptor beta chain stems from a study of blood T cell repertoires in COVID-19. Study details: There were acute and convalescent COVID-19 samples, and they came from the United States, Italy and Spain.

Clones were sequenced by immunoSEQ multiplex PCR, and TCRdb holds only the in-frame ones, with some missing. The table records some 220,000 clones, 85% to 90% of them present only once. Grouping used clinical history reported by participants in a survey and questionnaire. The TCR originated in a woman under 30 in a cohort exposed to, infected with or recovered from COVID-19 (not recorded which). Specimen: PBMCs or T cells enriched from blood (not recorded which).

CDR3 sequence (DNA): TGTGCCAGCAGCTTAGATCGATGGGAGGGCGGAAGCTCTGGAAACACCATATATTTT. It yields the protein CASSLDRWEGGSSGNTIYF. The rearrangement joins TRBV11-2 to TRBJ1-3; D is undetermined. Deletions cut 0 bases from V and 0 bases from J, with 18 bases between. Germline CDR1 and CDR2: SGHAT and FQNNGV. The CDR3 is 19 amino acids.